This T cell receptor (beta chain) derives from a study of cytomegalovirus exposure and HLA in healthy donors. A multiplex PCR was run with 60 Vbeta primers and 13 Jbeta primers. The table came from immunoSEQ multiplex PCR; TCRdb's copy has only in-frame clones and leaves some out. The table lists about 160,000 clones, approximately 70% of them singletons. V lost 2 bases, J lost 2 bases, and 11 bases lay in between. This CDR3 is 15 amino acids long. Looked up from germline, CDR1 is SEHNR and CDR2 is FQNEAQ (reference sequence). The V and J genes are TRBV7-9 and TRBJ2-3, with D possibly TRBD2 on 6 matching bases. The sequence came from a man aged 40-55 years in good health and CMV-seropositive. Specimen: PBMCs. For the CDR3, the DNA is TGTGCCAGCAGCTTACGGGAGACAGCCACAGATACGCAGTATTTT. Amino acids: CASSLRETATDTQYF.